This TCR beta chain was retrieved from a study of T cells in narcolepsy. Clones were sequenced by immunoSEQ multiplex PCR, and TCRdb holds only the in-frame ones, with some missing. The data show under 40,000 clones, with around 79% seen just once and about 1.1% held by the top ten. Regarding this clone: Its antigen is not known.

Study-wide results and limits: Blood of same and different patients, but not healthy controls, reportedly held recurring autoreactive clonotypes. Same-patient CSF and blood CD4+ T cell clonotypes included HCRT-specific and TRIB2-specific autoreactive ones.

The V end lost 4 bases, the J end lost 7 bases, and 18 bases lay between the germline ends. The germline V gene has CDR1 SGDLS and CDR2 YYNGEE. The CDR3 is 15 amino acids. The source material was CD45RA- memory CD4+ T cells from PBMCs. This sequence originates from a human donor with narcolepsy. V is TRBV9 and J is TRBJ2-1; a weak D match, TRBD2 (6 bases). The chain's CDR3 is CASSPRSGGRNEQFF. CDR3 coding DNA: TGTGCCAGCAGCCCCCGGAGTGGGGGGAGGAATGAGCAGTTCTTC.